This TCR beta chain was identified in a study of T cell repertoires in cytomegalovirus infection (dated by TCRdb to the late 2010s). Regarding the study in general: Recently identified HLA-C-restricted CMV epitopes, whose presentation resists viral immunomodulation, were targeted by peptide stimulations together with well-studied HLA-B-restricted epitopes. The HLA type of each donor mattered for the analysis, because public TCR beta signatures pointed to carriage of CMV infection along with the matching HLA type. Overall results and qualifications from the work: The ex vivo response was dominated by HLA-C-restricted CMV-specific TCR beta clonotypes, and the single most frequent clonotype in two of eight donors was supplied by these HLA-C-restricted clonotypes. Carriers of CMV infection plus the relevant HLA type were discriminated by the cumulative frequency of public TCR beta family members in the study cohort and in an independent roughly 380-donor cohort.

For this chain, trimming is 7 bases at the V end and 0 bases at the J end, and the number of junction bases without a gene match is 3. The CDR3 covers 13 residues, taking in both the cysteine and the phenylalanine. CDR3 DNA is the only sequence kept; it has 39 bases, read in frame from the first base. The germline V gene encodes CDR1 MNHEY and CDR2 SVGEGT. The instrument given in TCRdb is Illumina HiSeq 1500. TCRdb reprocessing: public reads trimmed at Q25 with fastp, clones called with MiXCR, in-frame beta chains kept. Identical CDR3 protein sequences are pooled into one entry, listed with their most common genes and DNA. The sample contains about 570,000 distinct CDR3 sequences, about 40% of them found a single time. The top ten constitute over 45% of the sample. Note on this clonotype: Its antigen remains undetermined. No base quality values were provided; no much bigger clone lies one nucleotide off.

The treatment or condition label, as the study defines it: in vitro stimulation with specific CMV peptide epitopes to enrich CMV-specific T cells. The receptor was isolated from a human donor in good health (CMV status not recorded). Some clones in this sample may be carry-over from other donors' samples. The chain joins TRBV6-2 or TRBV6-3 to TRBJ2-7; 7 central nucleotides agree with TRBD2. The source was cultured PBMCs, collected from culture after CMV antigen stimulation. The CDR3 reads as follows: CASTRGTSYEQYF. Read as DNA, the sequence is TGTGCCAGCACGCGGGGGACCTCCTACGAGCAGTACTTC.